This T cell receptor beta chain originates from a study of blood T cell repertoires in COVID-19. For the study at large: There were acute and convalescent COVID-19 samples, and they came from the United States, Italy and Spain. Sample material is recorded as cDNA or gDNA derived from T cells, B-cell-depleted T cells, or PBMCs.

The table lists this clone with a count of one. Per the study methods: Reference gene primer amplification gave estimated nucleated cell counts. Repertoires were generated with immunoSEQ multiplex PCR, while TCRdb's copy carries only in-frame clones and drops some. The D gene and trimming were derived from the DNA, and the V and J assignments and clone size from that table. The data show 200,000 to 300,000 clones, around 86% seen once. The CDR3 has 15 amino acids. The germline V gene has CDR1 ENHRY and CDR2 SYGVKD. Trimming took 11 bases from V and 0 from J, leaving 17 bases between them. One Seattle source followed patients from active infection through their disease course.

Sequencing used peripheral blood. The rearrangement uses TRBV10-3 and TRBJ1-3; D gene ambiguous. This TCR derives from a woman aged 60-75 years with COVID-19, enrolled during active disease. The CDR3 sequence is CAAGIFNPSGNTIYF. The CDR3 DNA reads TGTGCCGCCGGGATTTTTAACCCCTCTGGAAACACCATATATTTT.